This T cell receptor (beta chain) is drawn from a study of cytomegalovirus exposure and HLA in healthy donors. This clone was counted a few times. The antigen is unknown. Study results and caveats: Investigators reported 150 to 200 TCR beta chains as tied to cytomegalovirus. V- and J-gene trimming of TCR beta was linked (in a later analysis) to a missense DCLRE1C variant.

This CDR3 region has 12 residues. J was trimmed by 6 bases and V by 6 bases; bases with no gene match: 5. From germline, CDR1 is MDHEN and CDR2 SYDVKM. The PCR contained 60 Vbeta and 13 Jbeta primers. Sequenced by immunoSEQ multiplex PCR; TCRdb stores in-frame clones only, minus some. The sample records nearly 95,000 clones, roughly two thirds being singletons. The source material was PBMCs. V and J are TRBV28 and TRBJ2-7; 7 bases agree with TRBD2. This TCR came from a woman aged 25 to 39 in good health and CMV-seronegative. CDR3 protein: CASRTGRSEQYF. The CDR3, as DNA: TGTGCCAGCAGGACCGGGAGGAGCGAGCAGTACTTC.